This T cell receptor beta chain was captured in a study of regulatory T cells in long-lasting Graves disease. The study's findings and limits: It was in persistent disease that TRBV28, TRBJ1-2 and TRBJ2-5 were favored. Persistent Graves' patients showed reduced TCR diversity versus newly diagnosed patients.

Described time point: persistent/refractory GD, antithyroid drugs over 5 years with positive TRAb. Scientists built the TCR library using RNA that was extracted from PBMCs. The guidelines of the American Thyroid Association were the basis for diagnosing Graves' disease. This clonotype was recorded at least ten times. Antigen: not known. Through Arm-PCR of CDR3 regions and iRepertoire HTBI primers, TCR beta libraries were built. Under the authors' procedure: Sequenced samples collectively carried around 60 TRBV and 11 to 15 TRBJ segments. TCRdb re-called the multiplex PCR reads through MiXCR, storing one row per CDR3 protein. Clone size and V and J calls follow TCRdb, not the original study. The sample carries under 450,000 distinct CDR3 sequences, about 20% recorded once. Trimming removed 4 bases from V and 5 bases from J; junction bases left unmatched: 11. Germline lookup yields CDR1 SGDLS and CDR2 YYNGEE. This CDR3 has 15 amino acids.

The chain couples TRBV9 to TRBJ2-5, with 7 bases identical to TRBD2. This receptor was taken from a female donor with Graves disease. The specimen comprised peripheral blood mononuclear cells (PBMCs), sampled when the disease was refractory, from a patient treated with antithyroid drugs. CDR3 DNA sequence: TGTGCCAGCAGCCTCTCTCCTAGCGGCCTGGAGACCCAGTACTTC. It is translated as CASSLSPSGLETQYF.